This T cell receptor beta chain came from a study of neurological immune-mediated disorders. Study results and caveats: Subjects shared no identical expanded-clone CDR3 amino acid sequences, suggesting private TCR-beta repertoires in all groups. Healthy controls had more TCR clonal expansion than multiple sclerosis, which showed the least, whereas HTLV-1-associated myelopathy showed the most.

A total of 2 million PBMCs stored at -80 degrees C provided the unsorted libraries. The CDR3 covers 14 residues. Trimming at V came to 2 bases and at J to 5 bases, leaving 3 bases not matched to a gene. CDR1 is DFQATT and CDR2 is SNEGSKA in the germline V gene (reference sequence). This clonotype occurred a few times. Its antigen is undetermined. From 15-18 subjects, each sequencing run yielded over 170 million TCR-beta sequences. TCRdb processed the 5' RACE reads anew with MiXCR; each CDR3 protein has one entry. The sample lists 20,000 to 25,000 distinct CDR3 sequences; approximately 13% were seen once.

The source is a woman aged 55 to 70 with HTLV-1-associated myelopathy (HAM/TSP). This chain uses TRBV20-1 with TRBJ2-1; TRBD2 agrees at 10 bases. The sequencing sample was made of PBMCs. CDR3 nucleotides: TGCAGTGCTAGACCAGGACTAGCGGACAATGAGCAGTTCTTC. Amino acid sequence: CSARPGLADNEQFF.